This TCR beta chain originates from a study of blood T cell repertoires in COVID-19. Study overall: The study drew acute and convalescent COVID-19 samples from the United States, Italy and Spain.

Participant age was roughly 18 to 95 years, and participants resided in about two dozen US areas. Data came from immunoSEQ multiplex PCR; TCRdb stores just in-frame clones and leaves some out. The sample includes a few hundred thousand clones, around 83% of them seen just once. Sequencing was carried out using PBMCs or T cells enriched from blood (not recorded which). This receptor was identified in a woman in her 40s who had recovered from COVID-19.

CDR3 sequence (DNA): TGTGCCAGCAGAGAAACCGGGACAGGGCACTTTCAGCCCCAGCATTTT. It is translated as CASRETGTGHFQPQHF. This chain connects TRBV28 to TRBJ1-5; 9 bases agree with TRBD1. The CDR3 has 16 residues. V was clipped by 6 bases and J by 6 bases; unmatched bases: 12. The germline V gene has CDR1 MDHEN and CDR2 SYDVKM.